Listed here are 2 T cell receptor beta chains from one sample, sequenced in a study of OX40 agonist ivuxolimab in advanced cancers. Profiling relied on immunoSEQ multiplex PCR, and the TCRdb table lists in-frame clones only, not all of them. Of tens of thousands of clones listed, around 90% are singletons. This sample comprised CD4+ or CD8+ T cells sorted from blood, obtained in a trial of the OX40 agonist ivuxolimab. These receptors all stem from an adult with an advanced solid tumor such as melanoma, head and neck, liver or kidney cancer.

The V gene is TRBV19, the J gene TRBJ1-5; 7 bases are a match to TRBD1. This CDR3 is 15 amino acids long. V shed 5 bases, J shed 3 bases, and the junction held 7 bases outside the gene matches. The germline gives CDR1 LNHDA, CDR2 SQIVND (reference sequence). CDR3 residues: CASSDRELPNQPQHF. DNA of the CDR3: TGTGCCAGTAGTGACAGGGAGCTACCCAATCAGCCCCAGCATTTT.

This chain joins TRBV2 and TRBJ1-1, with a tentative D call TRBD1 (6 bases). The length of the CDR3 is 12 residues. V was trimmed by 9 bases and J by 1 base, leaving 9 bases between them. Germline CDR1 reads SNHLY; CDR2 reads FYNNEI. DNA for the CDR3: TGTGCCAGGGAGGACAGGAACACTGAAGCTTTCTTT. It encodes CAREDRNTEAFF.